The 31 T cell receptor beta chains reported below all come from one sample, sequenced in a study of cytomegalovirus exposure and HLA in healthy donors. It was with 60 Vbeta and 13 Jbeta primers that the PCR ran. Assay used: immunoSEQ multiplex PCR; TCRdb lists only in-frame clones, some missing. The table shows about 170,000 clones, with roughly 80% occurring only once. The source material was PBMCs. Source of these receptors: a woman between 18 and 29 years old in good health and CMV-seronegative.

The chain links TRBV6-4 to TRBJ2-2, with 10 positions matching TRBD2. Germline V gives CDR1 MRHNA, CDR2 SNTAGT. J lost 6 bases, V lost 8 bases, and 9 bases had no gene match. The CDR3 totals 15 residues. CDR3: CASSPSGSEAGELFF. As DNA, the CDR3 is TGTGCCAGCTCACCTAGCGGGAGCGAGGCCGGGGAGCTGTTTTTT.

The J gene is TRBJ1-1, the V gene TRBV6-5; 9 bases fit TRBD1. J gave up 7 bases and V 8 bases, and 14 bases lay outside the gene matches. Germline V gene sequence: CDR1 MNHEY, CDR2 SVGAGI. This CDR3 has 15 amino acids. The CDR3 bases are TGTGCCAGCGAGAAAGGGACAGGGCGGTTTGGTGAAGCTTTCTTT. It specifies CASEKGTGRFGEAFF.

The rearrangement joins TRBV9 to TRBJ2-3; a weak D match, TRBD1 (6 bases). Trimming took 3 bases from V and 4 from J, leaving 15 bases between them. The CDR3 is 15 amino acids. Germline V CDR1 and CDR2: SGDLS, YYNGEE. The CDR3, as DNA: TGTGCCAGCAGCGCCCTACAGGGTGGGGCAGATACGCAGTATTTT. It encodes CASSALQGGADTQYF.

This clone was seen a few times. This chain links TRBV9 with TRBJ1-2; D gene ambiguous. Germline V gene sequence: CDR1 SGDLS, CDR2 YYNGEE. This CDR3 has 15 amino acids. Trimming took off 0 bases at V and 4 bases at J, with 13 bases between the two ends. CDR3 protein: CASSVGGGRSYGYTF. The CDR3 nucleotides read TGTGCCAGCAGCGTAGGCGGCGGAAGGTCCTATGGCTACACCTTC.

This clone was seen just once. CDR3 residues: CASSPSGGQETQYF. DNA of the CDR3: TGTGCCAGCAGCCCGAGCGGTGGGCAAGAGACCCAGTACTTC. V and J are TRBV9 and TRBJ2-5; a weak D match, TRBD2 (5 bases). Looked up from germline, CDR1 is SGDLS and CDR2 is YYNGEE. The CDR3 is made up of 14 amino acids. The V and J ends lost 4 bases and 2 bases respectively, with 12 bases between them.

The chain is built from TRBV10-3 and TRBJ2-7; no clear D gene. Trimming took off 4 bases at V and 2 bases at J, with 15 bases between the two ends. CDR1 is ENHRY, CDR2 SYGVKD, per germline. The CDR3 runs 15 residues. CDR3 region: CAISGTGGEAYEQYF. CDR3 DNA sequence: TGTGCCATCAGTGGTACGGGTGGAGAAGCCTACGAGCAGTACTTC.

This clone showed up just a few times. This chain links TRBV23-1 with TRBJ2-1; D possibly corresponds to TRBD2 (6 bases). TRBV23-1 is designated an ORF whose function remains uncertain. V lost 0 bases and J lost 2, with 8 bases in between. This CDR3 has 15 amino acids. This CDR3 is CASSQSSGPYNEQFF. CDR3 in DNA: TGCGCCAGCAGTCAATCTAGCGGCCCCTACAATGAGCAGTTCTTC.

This sequence joins TRBV29-1 and TRBJ1-1, with D possibly matching TRBD1 (6 bases). Trimming took off 0 bases at V and 0 bases at J, with 11 bases between the two ends. The germline gives CDR1 SQVTM, CDR2 ANQGSEA. This CDR3 contains 15 residues. The CDR3 here is CSVEDDEGVNTEAFF. CDR3 nucleotides: TGCAGCGTTGAAGATGACGAGGGGGTGAACACTGAAGCTTTCTTT. Together with reference TRBV29-1 and TRBJ1-1, the CDR3 gives the full variable domain: SAVISQKPSRDICQRGTSLTIQCQVDSQVTMMFWYRQQPGQSLTLIATANQGSEATYESGFVIDKFPISRPNLTFSTLTVSNMSPEDSSIYLCSVEDDEGVNTEAFFGQGTRLTVV.

This clone has just a few counts. J is TRBJ1-2 and V is TRBV28, with 7 bases that match TRBD1. V dropped 6 bases and J dropped 7; count of bases not matched to a gene: 14. The CDR3 runs to 15 residues. Germline CDR1 reads MDHEN; CDR2 reads SYDVKM. CDR3 DNA sequence: TGTGCCAGCAGCGGAGGTACAGGGGTGGACGTTGGCTACACCTTC. It codes for CASSGGTGVDVGYTF.

The chain links TRBV5-5 to TRBJ2-1, with unresolved D. Germline CDR1 reads SGHKS; CDR2 reads YYEKEE (reference sequence). This CDR3 region has 11 residues. V lost 10 bases, J lost 3 bases, and 8 bases lay in between. This chain's CDR3 is CAAQDYNEQFF. In nucleotides, the CDR3 is TGTGCCGCCCAGGACTACAATGAGCAGTTCTTC.

The V gene is TRBV28, the J gene TRBJ2-5, with 10 positions matching TRBD1. The V and J ends lost 6 bases and 5 bases, in that order; junction bases with no gene match: 9. Germline CDR1 is MDHEN and CDR2 is SYDVKM. The CDR3 totals 15 residues. CDR3 region: CASSPGTGALETQYF. In DNA form, the CDR3 reads TGTGCCAGCAGCCCCGGGACAGGGGCCCTGGAGACCCAGTACTTC. Together with reference TRBV28 and TRBJ2-5, the CDR3 gives the full variable domain: DVKVTQSSRYLVKRTGEKVFLECVQDMDHENMFWYRQDPGLGLRLIYFSYDVKMKEKGDIPEGYSVSREKKERFSLILESASTNQTSMYLCASSPGTGALETQYFGPGTRLLVL.

V gene TRBV7-2 combines with J gene TRBJ1-2; 7 bases line up with TRBD1. Germline V gene sequence: CDR1 SGHTA, CDR2 FQGNSA. J lost 3 bases, V lost 5 bases, and 3 bases had no gene match. CDR3 length: 13 amino acids. Here the CDR3 DNA reads TGTGCCAGCAGCCGCGACAGGGACTATGGCTACACCTTC. Amino acid sequence: CASSRDRDYGYTF.

The rearrangement uses TRBV7-9 and TRBJ2-7; D not resolved. The CDR3 is 12 amino acids. Deletions cut 5 bases from V and 1 base from J, with 6 bases between. From germline, CDR1 is SEHNR and CDR2 FQNEAQ (reference sequence). CDR3: CASSRSSYEQYF. DNA for the CDR3: TGTGCCAGCAGCAGGAGTTCCTACGAGCAGTACTTC.

The chain employs TRBV7-9 and TRBJ1-5; TRBD1 matches 7 bases. Germline V gene lookup returns CDR1 SEHNR and CDR2 FQNEAQ (reference sequence). Losses at the gene ends were 5 bases for V and 7 bases for J; bases not matched to a gene: 8. The CDR3 covers 14 residues. The CDR3 spells CASSVDRDNQPQHF. The CDR3 DNA reads TGTGCCAGCAGCGTCGACAGGGATAACCAGCCCCAGCATTTT.

This clone showed up just once. J is TRBJ1-1 and V is TRBV6-1; no clear D. The V end lost 2 bases, the J end lost 9 bases, and 16 bases lay between the germline ends. CDR3 length: 14 amino acids. CDR1 and CDR2 from the germline V gene are MNHNS and SASEGT. For the CDR3, the DNA is TGTGCCAGCAGTGAACTCAGCCATGTGACTAAAGCTTTCTTT. This gives the protein CASSELSHVTKAFF.

The chain carries TRBV28 and TRBJ2-7; no firm D call. V lost 1 base and J lost 3, with 13 bases in between. Germline loops: CDR1 MDHEN, CDR2 SYDVKM. The CDR3 spans 15 residues. The DNA of the CDR3 is TGTGCCAGCAGTTTATTTGACTTTGGCCACTACGAGCAGTACTTC. Amino acids: CASSLFDFGHYEQYF.

The J gene is TRBJ2-6, the V gene TRBV11-3; the match to TRBD1 covers 9 bases. The CDR3 is 18 amino acids. With 8 bases clipped from V and 0 bases from J, the junction kept 11 bases outside the gene matches. The V gene's germline CDR1 is SGHNT and CDR2 YENEEA. The CDR3 DNA is TGTGCCAGCGGAACGGGACAGGGATCGGTCTCTGGGGCCAACGTCCTGACTTTC. This translates into CASGTGQGSVSGANVLTF.

This clone has only a few counts. The V gene is TRBV27, the J gene TRBJ2-1, with D possibly TRBD2 on 5 matching bases. The V gene lost 4 bases and the J gene lost 2 bases, with 12 bases spanning the gap. Germline loops: CDR1 MNHEY, CDR2 SMNVEV (reference sequence). CDR3 length equals 15 residues. CDR3 region: CASSSVAQPYNEQFF. The CDR3 DNA reads TGTGCCAGCAGTTCAGTAGCGCAACCCTACAATGAGCAGTTCTTC.

Written as DNA, the CDR3 is TGTGCCAGCAGTCCCGCCGGAGGCTCTGGAAACACCATATATTTT. It codes for CASSPAGGSGNTIYF. The V and J genes are TRBV25-1 and TRBJ1-3; D remains ambiguous. Per germline, CDR1 MGHDK and CDR2 SYGVNS. V lost 5 bases and J 0 bases, leaving 11 bases between the germline ends. CDR3 length equals 15 residues.

The chain combines TRBV30 with TRBJ2-1; D is undetermined. This CDR3 has 14 amino acids. The germline V gene has CDR1 GTSNPN and CDR2 SVGIG (reference sequence). Trimming removed 5 bases from V and 0 bases from J, with 11 bases in between. The CDR3 region is CAWSISSSYNEQFF. CDR3 nucleotides: TGTGCCTGGTCCATATCGAGCTCCTACAATGAGCAGTTCTTC.

This clone was observed a handful of times. V is TRBV4-3 and J is TRBJ1-1; the D gene is possibly TRBD1 (6 bases). The CDR3 is 15 residues long. Trimming pared 1 base from V and 5 bases from J, leaving 14 bases between. Germline V CDR1 and CDR2: LGHNA, YSLEER. Here the CDR3 reads CASSQGIRGWTEAFF. The DNA for the CDR3 is TGCGCCAGCAGCCAAGGAATCAGGGGATGGACTGAAGCTTTCTTT.

This chain joins TRBV9 and TRBJ2-7; 12 positions agree with TRBD2. Germline V CDR1 and CDR2: SGDLS, YYNGEE. The junction had 7 bases not matched to a gene; V was cut back by 3 bases and J by 6 bases. The CDR3 has 15 residues. The CDR3 DNA reads TGTGCCAGCAGCGGTCAGGGACTAGCGGGTGGCGAGCAGTACTTC. It encodes CASSGQGLAGGEQYF.

The J gene is TRBJ1-1, the V gene TRBV27; D perhaps matches TRBD1 (6 bases). Germline V lookup: CDR1 MNHEY, CDR2 SMNVEV (reference sequence). The CDR3 length is 15 residues. V lost 8 bases and J 0 bases, leaving 16 bases between the germline ends. Here the CDR3 reads CASQSQGFLNTEAFF. CDR3 bases: TGTGCCAGCCAATCGCAGGGGTTCTTGAACACTGAAGCTTTCTTT.

The chain links TRBV28 to TRBJ1-1; 10 nucleotides line up with TRBD1. The germline V gene has CDR1 MDHEN and CDR2 SYDVKM. The ends lost 7 bases at V and 5 bases at J; junction bases unmatched: 4. This CDR3 region has 13 residues. The CDR3 here is CASTRDRGTEAFF. The CDR3 region has the DNA TGTGCCAGCACGCGGGACAGGGGAACTGAAGCTTTCTTT.

This chain joins TRBV18 and TRBJ2-6; the D gene is possibly TRBD2 (6 bases). From germline, CDR1 is KGHSH and CDR2 LQKENI. The CDR3 contains 16 residues. Between the trimmed V and J ends, which lost 3 bases and 0 bases, there was a span of 9 bases. The CDR3 nucleotides are TGTGCCAGCTCACCTGTGGGGGGCTCTGGGGCCAACGTCCTGACTTTC. Translating it yields CASSPVGGSGANVLTF.

This chain connects TRBV6-5 to TRBJ1-5; D gene unclear. Trimming took off 0 bases at V and 6 bases at J, with 12 bases between the two ends. The CDR3 covers 15 residues. Germline-derived CDR1 and CDR2 are MNHEY and SVGAGI. For the CDR3, the DNA is TGTGCCAGCAGTTACTCGATTACGGGAGGTCAGCCCCAGCATTTT. This translates into CASSYSITGGQPQHF.

This chain links TRBV2 with TRBJ1-5; weak D call: TRBD1 (5 bases). Germline CDR1 and CDR2: SNHLY and FYNNEI. V lost 3 bases and J 11 bases, leaving 14 bases between the germline ends. CDR3 length: 13 residues. The CDR3 DNA sequence: TGTGCCAGCAGTGACGTCTGGGGGGTGGCCCAGCATTTT. As protein: CASSDVWGVAQHF. The full variable domain, its missing parts supplied by reference TRBV2 and TRBJ1-5, is EPEVTQTPSHQVTQMGQEVILRCVPISNHLYFYWYRQILGQKVEFLVSFYNNEISEKSEIFDDQFSVERPDGSNFTLKIRSTKLEDSAMYFCASSDVWGVAQHFGDGTRLSIL.

The chain couples TRBV23-1 to TRBJ2-3; 10 positions match TRBD2. TRBV23-1 is an open reading frame whose function is uncertain. The CDR3 contains 16 residues. The V segment lost 9 bases and the J segment 4 bases; nucleotides outside the gene matches: 13. This CDR3 reads CARQAGLAIWADTQYF. CDR3 in DNA: TGCGCCAGACAGGCGGGACTAGCGATTTGGGCAGATACGCAGTATTTT.

This clone was counted between two and nine times. The rearrangement joins TRBV5-4 to TRBJ2-2; 8 positions match TRBD1. The CDR3 length is 16 residues. Per germline, CDR1 SGHNT and CDR2 YYREEE (reference sequence). With V trimmed by 4 bases and J by 3 bases, 8 bases remained unmatched. For the CDR3, the DNA is TGTGCCAGCAGCCCCGCAGGGGGCGTCGACACCGGGGAGCTGTTTTTT. This codes for CASSPAGGVDTGELFF. Combining the CDR3 with reference TRBV5-4 and TRBJ2-2 gives the whole variable domain ETGVTQSPTHLIKTRGQQVTLRCSSQSGHNTVSWYQQALGQGPQFIFQYYREEENGRGNFPPRFSGLQFPNYSSELNVNALELDDSALYLCASSPAGGVDTGELFFGEGSRLTVL.

The rearrangement uses TRBV5-4 and TRBJ2-1; TRBD2 might be the D (5 bases). Trimming took 5 bases from V and 0 from J, leaving 9 bases between them. The CDR3 totals 14 residues. Per the germline V gene, CDR1 is SGHNT and CDR2 is YYREEE (reference sequence). CDR3 amino acids: CASRSGGSYNEQFF. The CDR3 DNA sequence: TGTGCCAGCAGAAGCGGAGGCTCCTACAATGAGCAGTTCTTC.

CDR3 DNA: TGTGCCAGTAGCGAAACGCAGGCCTACTATGGCTACACCTTC. It codes for CASSETQAYYGYTF. The J gene is TRBJ1-2, the V gene TRBV19, with D hard to call. This CDR3 is 14 amino acids long. Trimming left V 6 bases short and J 3 bases short, with 14 bases between. Germline lookup yields CDR1 LNHDA and CDR2 SQIVND (reference sequence).